This note documents a single T cell receptor (beta chain) sequence. Its antigen is still unknown. A library of TCRbeta sequences, prepared with unique molecular identifiers, was generated. TCRdb re-called the PCR reads with MiXCR, one entry per CDR3 protein. The profile shows around 450,000 distinct CDR3 sequences, roughly 15% of them singletons. The entry originates in a study of T-cell reconstitution after alpha-beta-depleted transplantation in children. Overall study findings and caveats: For some patients, TCRbeta diversity was high at day 60 because of recipient T cells and thymic progenitors that survived. When one year had passed after transplant, most T-cell counts and diversity came from newly produced T cells. Roughly two months post-transplant, alpha-beta T cells reportedly originated from several hundred graft clones that had expanded.

Looked up from germline, CDR1 is LGHDT and CDR2 is YNNKEL (reference sequence). The V and J ends lost 8 bases and 5 bases, in that order; junction bases with no gene match: 10. There are 15 residues in the CDR3. V usage is TRBV3-1 and J usage is TRBJ2-7; TRBD2 matches 12 bases. The clonotype comes from a boy in the first two years of life who had a stem cell transplant for Wiskott-Aldrich syndrome, so the T cells may come from the graft donor. The specimen comprised PBMCs, mostly from graft donor cells, sampled 360 days after TCRalphabeta/CD19-depleted stem cell transplant. CDR3 bases: TGTGCCAGCGGTCTAGCGGGAGGGCCGCGGGACGAGCAGTACTTC. Its translation is CASGLAGGPRDEQYF.